This TCR beta chain was observed in a study of blood T cells in healthy people across ages. In this sample, this clonotype turned up a few times. A second roughly 6 to 12 cycle PCR used barcoded and J-beta primers. TCRdb analysed the 5' RACE reads with MiXCR anew, one entry per CDR3 protein. The table includes 1,300,000 or so distinct CDR3 sequences, 59% detected once. Trimming removed 5 bases from V and 3 bases from J, with 17 bases in between. The CDR3 runs to 15 residues. CDR1 is SQVTM, CDR2 ANQGSEA, per germline. Sequenced input: blood. The rearrangement links TRBV29-1 to TRBJ2-1, with D perhaps being TRBD1 or TRBD2 (5 bases each). This receptor was identified in a man aged 18 to 30 in good health. Written as DNA, the CDR3 is TGCAGCGTTCCTGTTCTAGCAGGGTTCTACAATGAGCAGTTCTTC. Translated: CSVPVLAGFYNEQFF.